These 15 T cell receptor beta chains share one sample of origin, sequenced in a study of blood T cell repertoires in COVID-19. Sequencing was performed with immunoSEQ multiplex PCR; in TCRdb, only in-frame clones are kept and a portion is missing. Of nearly 300,000 clones detected, about 88% appear once; the ten largest clones hold roughly 1.6%. Sequenced: peripheral blood. The receptor set was obtained from a human donor with COVID-19, enrolled during active disease. The donor label of this sample is uncertain.

The CDR3 spells CASSLGLLQRTYF. The DNA of the CDR3 is TGTGCCAGCAGCTTAGGACTACTACAGCGAACCTATTTT. The genes are TRBV7-2 and TRBJ2-3; maybe TRBD2 (5 bases). Looked up from germline, CDR1 is SGHTA and CDR2 is FQGNSA. The CDR3 is made up of 13 amino acids. With 1 base removed from V and 15 bases from J, the gap between germline ends came to 17 bases.

This chain joins TRBV2 and TRBJ2-1; TRBD2 agrees at 11 bases. V lost 7 bases, J lost 4 bases, and 3 bases stayed unmatched. The CDR3 is made up of 14 amino acids. The germline gives CDR1 SNHLY, CDR2 FYNNEI. The CDR3 region is CASTGLAAYNEQFF. In DNA form, the CDR3 reads TGTGCCAGCACGGGACTAGCGGCTTACAATGAGCAGTTCTTC.

The chain recombines TRBV2 with TRBJ2-5, with a tentative D call TRBD2 (6 bases). Germline values: CDR1 SNHLY, CDR2 FYNNEI. The CDR3 length is 13 residues. With 8 bases removed from V and 5 bases from J, the gap between germline ends came to 15 bases. CDR3 protein: CASGSGVSETQYF. The CDR3 bases are TGTGCCAGCGGTTCGGGGGTATCCGAGACCCAGTACTTC.

This chain uses TRBV5-1 with TRBJ1-6; D perhaps matches TRBD1 (5 bases). The CDR3 is 17 amino acids. V lost 2 bases and J lost 4, with 16 bases in between. Germline V gene sequence: CDR1 SGHRS, CDR2 YFSETQ. DNA of the CDR3: TGCGCCAGCAGCTTCACGGGGGACTCCTTTTATAATTCACCCCTCCACTTT. Translating gives CASSFTGDSFYNSPLHF. Supplemented by reference TRBV5-1 and TRBJ1-6, the full variable domain reads KAGVTQTPRYLIKTRGQQVTLSCSPISGHRSVSWYQQTPGQGLQFLFEYFSETQRNKGNFPGRFSGRQFSNSRSEMNVSTLELGDSALYLCASSFTGDSFYNSPLHFGNGTRLTVT.

This chain uses TRBV7-2 with TRBJ2-3; 9 nucleotides align to TRBD2. The CDR3 is made up of 16 amino acids. Per the germline V gene, CDR1 is SGHTA and CDR2 is FQGNSA. V lost 1 base to trimming and J lost 2 bases; unmatched junction nucleotides: 4. CDR3 DNA: TGTGCCAGCAGCTTAGTAGCGGGAGTGGACACAGATACGCAGTATTTT. Translating it yields CASSLVAGVDTDTQYF.

The J gene is TRBJ2-5, the V gene TRBV30, with 15 bases fitting TRBD2. Losses at the gene ends were 0 bases for V and 5 bases for J; bases not matched to a gene: 10. Germline-derived CDR1 and CDR2 are GTSNPN and SVGIG (reference sequence). This CDR3 is 18 amino acids long. The CDR3 DNA sequence: TGTGCCTGGAGTGTACAGCGGACTAGCGGGAGGGCCTGGGAGACCCAGTACTTC. Protein: CAWSVQRTSGRAWETQYF.

The chain joins TRBV27 to TRBJ2-3, with 9 bases matching TRBD2. V lost 8 bases and J lost 4; bases outside the gene matches: 4. Germline loops: CDR1 MNHEY, CDR2 SMNVEV (reference sequence). The CDR3 consists of 13 residues. The CDR3 coding sequence is TGTGCCAGCGGGACTAGCCTCTCAGATACGCAGTATTTT. This translates into CASGTSLSDTQYF.

This clone was found once. The J gene is TRBJ2-2, the V gene TRBV5-6; TRBD2 might be the D (5 bases). The V end was cut by 1 base, the J end by 4 bases, with 8 bases between. Germline V gene data show CDR1 as SGHDT and CDR2 as YYEEEE. The CDR3 has 14 amino acids. The CDR3 reads CASSLPRGTGELFF. The CDR3 DNA is TGTGCCAGCAGCTTGCCTCGGGGCACCGGGGAGCTGTTTTTT.

This clone was seen more than once but under ten times. The chain carries TRBV28 and TRBJ1-1; 9 bases align to TRBD1. The CDR3 is 15 residues long. The V gene's germline CDR1 is MDHEN and CDR2 SYDVKM. J was trimmed by 3 bases and V by 3 bases; bases with no gene match: 5. The CDR3 region has the DNA TGTGCCAGCAGTTTGACAGGGGGGATGGACACTGAAGCTTTCTTT. It translates to CASSLTGGMDTEAFF. The whole variable domain, filled in from reference TRBV28 and TRBJ1-1, reads DVKVTQSSRYLVKRTGEKVFLECVQDMDHENMFWYRQDPGLGLRLIYFSYDVKMKEKGDIPEGYSVSREKKERFSLILESASTNQTSMYLCASSLTGGMDTEAFFGQGTRLTVV.

V is TRBV7-3 and J is TRBJ2-1, with 7 bases that match TRBD2. This CDR3 is built from 12 residues. CDR1 is SGHTA and CDR2 is FQGTGA in the germline V gene. V lost 5 bases to trimming and J lost 12 bases; unmatched junction nucleotides: 7. The DNA for the CDR3 is TGTGCCAGCAGCCGTCCCGGGGGGTCGCAGTTCTTC. Its translation: CASSRPGGSQFF.

This clone has a handful of counts. This chain uses TRBV19 with TRBJ1-1, with D hard to call. There are 14 residues in the CDR3. V was shortened by 5 bases and J by 6 bases, with 16 bases between the two germline ends. Germline V gives CDR1 LNHDA, CDR2 SQIVND (reference sequence). The CDR3 nucleotides are TGTGCCAGTAGTTCATTTGGGGAGCGCGCTGAAGCTTTCTTT. Amino acid sequence: CASSSFGERAEAFF.

V gene TRBV7-9 combines with J gene TRBJ1-1; TRBD1 is a possible D gene (6 bases). Between the trimmed V and J ends, which lost 7 bases and 0 bases, there was a span of 21 bases. This CDR3 has 17 amino acids. CDR1 is SEHNR, CDR2 FQNEAQ, per germline (reference sequence). Here the CDR3 DNA reads TGTGCCAGCACCGGATGGGGGGGCGCCCACATGAACACTGAAGCTTTCTTT. Translation gives CASTGWGGAHMNTEAFF.

V and J are TRBV28 and TRBJ1-6; 10 nucleotides agree with TRBD1. Germline assignment: CDR1 MDHEN and CDR2 SYDVKM. Trimming took 4 bases from V and 7 from J; bases not matched to a gene: 4. CDR3 length: 15 residues. DNA for the CDR3: TGTGCCAGCAGTTCGAGGACAGGGGGGAATTCACCCCTCCACTTT. Amino acid sequence: CASSSRTGGNSPLHF.

The chain employs TRBV19 and TRBJ2-7, with 10 bases matching TRBD2. There are 14 residues in the CDR3. V lost 3 bases, J lost 4 bases, and 3 bases stayed unmatched. Looked up from germline, CDR1 is LNHDA and CDR2 is SQIVND (reference sequence). The CDR3 DNA follows: TGTGCCAGTAGTATCGGACTAGCGGTTTACGAGCAGTACTTC. Protein sequence: CASSIGLAVYEQYF.

The chain has TRBV19 and TRBJ2-1; TRBD2 matches 14 bases. CDR1 and CDR2 from the germline V gene are LNHDA and SQIVND (reference sequence). CDR3 length equals 16 residues. V was clipped by 7 bases and J by 9 bases; unmatched bases: 11. The CDR3 region is CASTPTSGRAGGEQFF. The CDR3 DNA reads TGTGCCAGTACCCCGACTAGCGGGAGGGCCGGTGGTGAGCAGTTCTTC. The variable domain in full, with the rest retrieved from reference TRBV19 and TRBJ2-1, is DGGITQSPKYLFRKEGQNVTLSCEQNLNHDAMYWYRQDPGQGLRLIYYSQIVNDFQKGDIAEGYSVSREKKESFPLTVTSAQKNPTAFYLCASTPTSGRAGGEQFFGPGTRLTVL.